A single sample is the source of the 13 T cell receptor beta chains below, sequenced in a study of shared clonotypes between healthy human individuals. Data came from immunoSEQ multiplex PCR; TCRdb stores just in-frame clones and leaves some out. The table has 700,000 to 950,000 clones, roughly 96% seen once. It was CD45RO-negative cells, positively selected for CCR7, that made up naive CD8 cells, with terminally differentiated effector memory CD45RA+ cells excluded. Sequences were obtained from naive CD8+ T cells sorted from blood. Receptors originate from a man between 25 and 39 years old in good health.

The chain is built from TRBV2 and TRBJ1-1; D remains unclear. The germline V and J ends were trimmed by 1 base and 5 bases, with 8 bases remaining between them. Germline V gene lookup returns CDR1 SNHLY and CDR2 FYNNEI. CDR3 length equals 13 residues. This chain's CDR3 is CASSEGYGTEAFF. For the CDR3, the DNA is TGTGCCAGCAGTGAAGGTTACGGAACTGAAGCTTTCTTT. Full variable domain (outside the CDR3, taken from reference TRBV2 and TRBJ1-1): EPEVTQTPSHQVTQMGQEVILRCVPISNHLYFYWYRQILGQKVEFLVSFYNNEISEKSEIFDDQFSVERPDGSNFTLKIRSTKLEDSAMYFCASSEGYGTEAFFGQGTRLTVV.

The chain employs TRBV11-2 and TRBJ1-5, with D uncertain. The CDR3 loop spans 13 amino acids. The V end was cut by 8 bases, the J end by 4 bases, with 12 bases between. CDR1 is SGHAT and CDR2 is FQNNGV in the germline V gene. CDR3 region: CASGEEWNQPQHF. The CDR3 DNA follows: TGTGCCAGCGGAGAAGAGTGGAATCAGCCCCAGCATTTT.

The chain combines TRBV4-3 with TRBJ2-7, with D possibly called TRBD1 or TRBD2 (5 bases each). The CDR3 totals 17 residues. Per germline, CDR1 LGHNA and CDR2 YSLEER. Trimming pared 0 bases from V and 4 bases from J, leaving 19 bases between. CDR3 sequence: CASSQEPFGGSSYEQYF. CDR3 nucleotides: TGCGCCAGCAGCCAAGAACCCTTTGGGGGTTCATCGTACGAGCAGTACTTC.

This chain joins TRBV28 and TRBJ2-5; D remains ambiguous. Germline CDR1 and CDR2: MDHEN and SYDVKM. The CDR3 runs to 13 residues. V lost 6 bases and J 3 bases, leaving 11 bases between the germline ends. CDR3 in DNA: TGTGCCAGCAGGGTTCCAGGTAAAGAGACCCAGTACTTC. Encoded protein: CASRVPGKETQYF.

The genes are TRBV29-1 and TRBJ1-4; maybe TRBD1 (5 bases). This CDR3 region has 13 residues. CDR1 is SQVTM, CDR2 ANQGSEA, per germline. V lost 4 bases and J lost 8, with 14 bases in between. Written as DNA, the CDR3 is TGCAGCGTTGTTTTCAGGGAGGGAGAAAAACTGTTTTTT. Amino acid sequence: CSVVFREGEKLFF.

The chain recombines TRBV10-1 with TRBJ1-1, with D possibly being TRBD1 (6 bases). The CDR3 extends over 14 amino acids. The V end lost 4 bases, the J end lost 2 bases, and 11 bases lay between the germline ends. Per the germline V gene, CDR1 is WNHNN and CDR2 is SYGVQD (reference sequence). The CDR3, as DNA: TGCGCCAGCAGTGTGGACAGTTATAACACTGAAGCTTTCTTT. Translation gives CASSVDSYNTEAFF.

The V and J genes are TRBV4-1 and TRBJ1-1, with D tentatively TRBD1 (5 bases). CDR3 length: 14 residues. V dropped 2 bases and J dropped 4 bases, with 11 bases sitting between them. Germline V gene sequence: CDR1 MGHRA, CDR2 YSYEKL. CDR3 nucleotides: TGCGCCAGCAGCCAATACAGGTACGGCACTGAAGCTTTCTTT. Encoded protein: CASSQYRYGTEAFF.

The rearrangement uses TRBV6-1 and TRBJ2-7; a weak D match, TRBD2 (5 bases). This CDR3 spans 12 amino acids. Trimming removed 3 bases at V and 4 bases at J, with 7 bases between. CDR1 and CDR2 from the germline V gene are MNHNS and SASEGT. The CDR3 DNA sequence: TGTGCCAGCAGTGATCTAGCTTACGAGCAGTACTTC. As protein: CASSDLAYEQYF.

This clone was seen just once. The chain combines TRBV6-1 with TRBJ2-1, with 11 bases matching TRBD2. Per germline, CDR1 MNHNS and CDR2 SASEGT. J was trimmed by 1 base and V by 1 base; bases with no gene match: 6. This CDR3 has 18 amino acids. CDR3 nucleotide sequence: TGTGCCAGCAGTGAAGACGTAGCGGGAGGGTATTCCTACAATGAGCAGTTCTTC. Translation: CASSEDVAGGYSYNEQFF.

The gene calls are TRBV4-2 and TRBJ2-3, with TRBD2 identical over 12 bases. The germline gives CDR1 LGHNA, CDR2 YNFKEQ. The CDR3 sequence is 17 residues long. V shed 0 bases, J shed 3 bases, and the junction held 4 bases outside the gene matches. Here the CDR3 DNA reads TGTGCCAGCAGCCAAGATCCGACTAGCGGGAGTACAGATACGCAGTATTTT. This gives the protein CASSQDPTSGSTDTQYF.

The chain uses TRBV10-3 and TRBJ2-7, with D possibly TRBD1 on 6 matching bases. The CDR3 totals 13 residues. V lost 10 bases and J 6 bases, leaving 19 bases between the germline ends. Germline assignment: CDR1 ENHRY and CDR2 SYGVKD. CDR3 region: CASLPRDKGEQYF. The CDR3, as DNA: TGTGCCAGCCTCCCCCGGGACAAAGGCGAGCAGTACTTC.

The chain joins TRBV25-1 to TRBJ1-3; D gene uncertain. The CDR3 has 15 residues. V was cut by 2 bases and J by 0 bases, with 8 bases left in between. From germline, CDR1 is MGHDK and CDR2 SYGVNS. CDR3 bases: TGTGCCAGCAGTGAAACGACGGGCTCTGGAAACACCATATATTTT. Translating gives CASSETTGSGNTIYF.

On this clone: This sample also contains other DNA sequences that code for the same CDR3. The rearrangement uses TRBV7-9 and TRBJ2-7; no reliable D call. The CDR3 extends over 12 amino acids. Germline V CDR1 and CDR2: SEHNR, FQNEAQ (reference sequence). With 2 bases removed from V and 4 bases from J, the gap between germline ends came to 6 bases. The chain's CDR3 is CASSLRSYEQYF. The CDR3 DNA sequence: TGTGCCAGCAGCTTAAGATCGTACGAGCAGTACTTC.